This TCR beta chain was sequenced for a study of blood T cells in healthy people across ages. A J-beta primer mix and a sample-barcoded 5' primer were used in a second PCR of roughly 6 to 12 cycles. Via MiXCR, TCRdb re-called the 5' RACE reads, giving one row per CDR3 protein. The sample includes over 450,000 distinct CDR3 sequences, 24% of them seen just once. The germline CDR1 and CDR2 sequences are SEHNR and FQNEAQ (reference sequence). There are 17 residues in the CDR3. Trimming shortened V by 2 bases and J by 8 bases, and 21 bases separated the two germline ends. In addition, the sample was reused for a study of T cells of mothers and their children.

The sequence was obtained from a boy between 5 and 17 years old in good health. The source material was blood. The V and J genes are TRBV7-9 and TRBJ1-4; D is unresolved. DNA of the CDR3: TGTGCCAGCAGCTTAACTCGGACGGGATCGGAAAGGGAAAAACTGTTTTTT. Translation gives CASSLTRTGSEREKLFF.